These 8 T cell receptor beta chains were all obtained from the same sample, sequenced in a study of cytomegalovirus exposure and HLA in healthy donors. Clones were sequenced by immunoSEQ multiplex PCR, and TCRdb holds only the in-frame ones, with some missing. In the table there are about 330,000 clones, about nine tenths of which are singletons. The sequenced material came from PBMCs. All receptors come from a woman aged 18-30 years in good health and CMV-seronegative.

The CDR3 spells CVSGTPPYEQYF. The CDR3, as DNA: TGTGTAAGCGGGACGCCCCCCTACGAGCAGTACTTC. The gene calls are TRBV27 and TRBJ2-7, with TRBD2 matching 7 bases. Germline CDR1 reads MNHEY; CDR2 reads SMNVEV (reference sequence). This CDR3 contains 12 residues.

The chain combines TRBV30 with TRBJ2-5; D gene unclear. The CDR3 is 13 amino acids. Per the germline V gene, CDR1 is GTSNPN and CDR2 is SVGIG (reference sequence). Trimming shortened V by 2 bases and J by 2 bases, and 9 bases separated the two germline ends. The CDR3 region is CAWSFSVQETQYF. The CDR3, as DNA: TGTGCCTGGAGTTTCAGCGTGCAAGAGACCCAGTACTTC.

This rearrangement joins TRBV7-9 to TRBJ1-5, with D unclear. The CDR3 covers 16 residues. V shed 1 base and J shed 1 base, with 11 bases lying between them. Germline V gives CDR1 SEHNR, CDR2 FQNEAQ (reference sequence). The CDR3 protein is CASSLGQVTSNQPQHF. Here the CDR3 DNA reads TGTGCCAGCAGCTTAGGGCAGGTGACCAGCAATCAGCCCCAGCATTTT.

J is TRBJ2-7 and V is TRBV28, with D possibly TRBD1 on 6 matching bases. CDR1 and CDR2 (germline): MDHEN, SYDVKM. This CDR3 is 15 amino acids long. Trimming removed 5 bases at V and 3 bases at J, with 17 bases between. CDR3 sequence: CASSLLDRFFYEQYF. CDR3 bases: TGTGCCAGCAGTCTACTAGACAGGTTTTTCTACGAGCAGTACTTC.

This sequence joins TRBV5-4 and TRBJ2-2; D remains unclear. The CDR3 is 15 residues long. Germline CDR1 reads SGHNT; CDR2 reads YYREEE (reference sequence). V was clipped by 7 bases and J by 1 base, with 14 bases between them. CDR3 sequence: CASSPGRGNTGELFF. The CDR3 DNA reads TGTGCCAGCTCCCCCGGAAGAGGGAACACCGGGGAGCTGTTTTTT.

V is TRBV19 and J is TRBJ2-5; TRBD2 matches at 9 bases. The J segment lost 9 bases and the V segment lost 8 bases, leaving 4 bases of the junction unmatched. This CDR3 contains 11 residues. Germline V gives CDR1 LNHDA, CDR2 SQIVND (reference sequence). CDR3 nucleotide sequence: TGTGCCAGTGCCGCGGGGGGGGCCCAGTACTTC. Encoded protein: CASAAGGAQYF.

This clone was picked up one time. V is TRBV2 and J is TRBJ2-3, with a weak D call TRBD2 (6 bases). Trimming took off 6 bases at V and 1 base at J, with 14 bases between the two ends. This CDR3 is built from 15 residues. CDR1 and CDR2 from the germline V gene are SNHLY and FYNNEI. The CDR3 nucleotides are TGTGCCAGCAGGAAATCGGGGGAACGCACAGATACGCAGTATTTT. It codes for CASRKSGERTDTQYF. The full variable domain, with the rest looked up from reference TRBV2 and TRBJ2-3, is EPEVTQTPSHQVTQMGQEVILRCVPISNHLYFYWYRQILGQKVEFLVSFYNNEISEKSEIFDDQFSVERPDGSNFTLKIRSTKLEDSAMYFCASRKSGERTDTQYFGPGTRLTVL.

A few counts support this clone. This chain's CDR3 is CASSQGSSSGIGEQYF. In DNA, the CDR3 is TGTGCCAGCAGCCAAGGTAGTAGTAGCGGGATTGGGGAGCAGTACTTC. The chain has TRBV14 and TRBJ2-7; 8 nucleotides agree with TRBD2. The CDR3 sequence is 16 residues long. J was trimmed by 7 bases and V by 1 base; bases with no gene match: 12. CDR1 and CDR2 from the germline V gene are SGHDN and FVKESK.